This TCR beta chain was sequenced for a study of shared clonotypes between healthy human individuals. Study results and caveats: Enrolling few donors narrowed the genetic and exposure-history diversity that was represented. The sole specimen, blood, was sampled, and tissue repertoires likely differ.

Those who donated were healthy HIV-negative adults, with no recent acute infections or vaccinations reported. Partitioning of CD4+ cells yielded a CD45RA+ naive subset and a CD45RA-negative memory subset. The protocol was immunoSEQ multiplex PCR, while the TCRdb copy is restricted to in-frame clones and leaves out a portion. The sample carries 1.4 million or so clones, approximately 98.5% recorded once. The CDR3 length is 15 residues. The germline V and J ends were trimmed by 4 bases and 1 base, with 12 bases remaining between them. CDR1 and CDR2 (germline): MNHEY, SVGAGI. In this sample, this clone turned up once. What it recognizes is unknown.

The V gene is TRBV6-5, the J gene TRBJ2-3, with D possibly being TRBD2 (6 bases). Sequenced sample: naive CD4+ T cells sorted from blood. Subset here: CD45RA+ positively selected. This TCR was sampled from a man younger than 45 in good health. The CDR3: CASSLGGGGTDTQYF. The CDR3 region has the DNA TGTGCCAGCAGTTTGGGTGGCGGGGGCACAGATACGCAGTATTTT.